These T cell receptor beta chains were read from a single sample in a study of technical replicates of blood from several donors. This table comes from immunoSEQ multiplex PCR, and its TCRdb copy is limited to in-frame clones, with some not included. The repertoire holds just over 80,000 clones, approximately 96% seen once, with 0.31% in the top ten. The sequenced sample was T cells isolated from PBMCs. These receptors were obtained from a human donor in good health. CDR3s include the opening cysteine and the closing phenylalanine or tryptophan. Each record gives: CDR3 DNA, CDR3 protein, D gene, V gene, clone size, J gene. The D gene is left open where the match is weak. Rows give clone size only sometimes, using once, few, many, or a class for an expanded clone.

TGTGCCAGCAGTTTATTTAGGGGTGAAAAACTGTTTTTT	CASSLFRGEKLFF	-	TRBV28	-	TRBJ1-4
TGTGCCAGCAGGAGACTAGCGGGAGCTTACTACGAGCAGTACTTC	CASRRLAGAYYEQYF	TRBD2	TRBV2	-	TRBJ2-7
TGTGCCAGCAGTAGAACGATGGGAACAGGGGGTTTGACAGATACGCAGTATTTT	CASSRTMGTGGLTDTQYF	TRBD1	TRBV7-3	-	TRBJ2-3
TGTGCCTGGAGAAAGACAGGGGGCGTATACGAGCAGTACTTC	CAWRKTGGVYEQYF	TRBD1	TRBV30	-	TRBJ2-7
TGTGCCAGTCTTTCTGGACAGGGTACCGGGGAGCTGTTTTTT	CASLSGQGTGELFF	TRBD1	TRBV7-7	-	TRBJ2-2
TGTGCCAGCAGCTTAGACAGTTCTATGGGCTACACCTTC	CASSLDSSMGYTF	-	TRBV7-9	-	TRBJ1-2
TGTGCCAGCACGGGAGAACGTTACGAGCAGTACTTC	CASTGERYEQYF	-	TRBV25-1	-	TRBJ2-7
TGTGCCAGCAGCTTAAAAGGGGAAGCCTACGAGCAGTACTTC	CASSLKGEAYEQYF	-	TRBV7-6	-	TRBJ2-7
TGTGCCAGCAGTAGGGGGACTAGTGGGAGGAATGAGCAGTTCTTC	CASSRGTSGRNEQFF	TRBD2	TRBV6-5	-	TRBJ2-1
TGTGCCAGCAGCTTGGTTAGGAACACCGGGGAGCTGTTTTTT	CASSLVRNTGELFF	-	TRBV5-6	-	TRBJ2-2
TGTGCCAGCAGTGATAAAAGCGGGAGGACCTACGAGCAGTACTTC	CASSDKSGRTYEQYF	TRBD2	TRBV6-1	-	TRBJ2-7
TGTGCCAGCAGACCTATTGGCTCTGGGGCCAACGTCCTGACTTTC	CASRPIGSGANVLTF	-	TRBV14	-	TRBJ2-6
TGTGCCACTTACAGGGATTTTCGGGAGACCCAGTACTTC	CATYRDFRETQYF	-	TRBV6-6	-	TRBJ2-5
TGTGCCAGCAACAGGATTCAGGGGGTCCTTGACAAAAACATTCAGTACTTC	CASNRIQGVLDKNIQYF	TRBD1	TRBV28	-	TRBJ2-4
TGTGCCACCAGCAGAGATCTTAGGGACTACACTGAAGCTTTCTTT	CATSRDLRDYTEAFF	-	TRBV15	-	TRBJ1-1
TGTGCTAGTGGGACTCAGGGGGCAGAGACCCAGTACTTC	CASGTQGAETQYF	TRBD1	TRBV12-5	-	TRBJ2-5
TGTGCCAGCAGCCTCAACCTCAGGGGGACTGAAGCTTTCTTT	CASSLNLRGTEAFF	TRBD1	TRBV7-2	-	TRBJ1-1
TGTGCCAGCAGACCTGGCCCGGGACAGGGGGTATACAATGAGCAGTTCTTC	CASRPGPGQGVYNEQFF	TRBD1	TRBV5-6	-	TRBJ2-1
TGCGCCAGCAGCCAAGATCAGGTCGTCGATTTGTACTTC	CASSQDQVVDLYF	-	TRBV4-1	-	TRBJ2-7
TGCGCCAGCAGCCAATGGCTAGCGGGAGCCTACGAGCAGTACTTC	CASSQWLAGAYEQYF	TRBD2	TRBV4-1	-	TRBJ2-7
TGTGCCAGCAGCGCGGGGGGGGGCACAGGCACTGAAGCTTTCTTT	CASSAGGGTGTEAFF	-	TRBV9	once	TRBJ1-1
TGTGCCAGCAGCTTAATACTCGTTCCCGATACGCAGTATTTT	CASSLILVPDTQYF	-	TRBV13	once	TRBJ2-3
TGTGCCAGCAGCTTGGTGACAGGAGTCCAAGAGACCCAGTACTTC	CASSLVTGVQETQYF	-	TRBV5-4	-	TRBJ2-5
TGTGCCAGCAGCGTAGACGGGACTACGACCTACGAGCAGTACTTC	CASSVDGTTTYEQYF	TRBD2	TRBV9	-	TRBJ2-7
TGTGCCAGCAGTTTCTCCGAGGGGGGGGCGAGTGGCTACACCTTC	CASSFSEGGASGYTF	-	TRBV27	-	TRBJ1-2
TGCAGCGTATGGGGAACAGGTGGGCCCTACGAGCAGTACTTC	CSVWGTGGPYEQYF	-	TRBV29-1	-	TRBJ2-7
TGTGCCAGCAGCGGGGACAGCACCTACTATGGCTACACCTTC	CASSGDSTYYGYTF	TRBD1	TRBV5-4	once	TRBJ1-2
TGTGCCAGCAGTGATAGTAAGGGGAACGAAGCTTTCTTT	CASSDSKGNEAFF	-	TRBV2	-	TRBJ1-1
TGTGCCAGCAGTCCAACTAGCGGGATTATGAATGAGCAGTTCTTC	CASSPTSGIMNEQFF	TRBD2	TRBV6-5	-	TRBJ2-1
TGTGCCAGCAGTAATAGCGGGAGGGGCACAGATACGCAGTATTTT	CASSNSGRGTDTQYF	TRBD2	TRBV25-1	-	TRBJ2-3
TGTGCCAGCGGGGCTCTTGAGACCCAGTACTTC	CASGALETQYF	-	TRBV25-1	-	TRBJ2-5
TGCAGCGTTTTTGACAGGGGGCTTCCGACTTTCTTT	CSVFDRGLPTFF	TRBD1	TRBV29-1	-	TRBJ1-1
TGTGCCAGCAGTTTTATCCACCAAGAGACCCAGTACTTC	CASSFIHQETQYF	-	TRBV27	-	TRBJ2-5
TGTGCCAGCAGCTTAGATCGGGATAATGAGCAGTTCTTC	CASSLDRDNEQFF	-	TRBV11-2	-	TRBJ2-1
TGTGCCAGCAGTCGGGGACTAGCGGGAGACCAGACCCAGTACTTC	CASSRGLAGDQTQYF	TRBD2	TRBV7-2	-	TRBJ2-5
TGTGCCAGCAGCATCGGACTAGCGGGGGGCTACGAGCAGTACTTC	CASSIGLAGGYEQYF	TRBD2	TRBV5-4	-	TRBJ2-7
TGTGCCACCAGCAGAGGAGGAGGGGGCGTGATCTATGGCTACACCTTC	CATSRGGGGVIYGYTF	TRBD1	TRBV15	-	TRBJ1-2
TGTGCCAGCAGCCCCATAAGGGATAAGAGGGTGGCGCAGTACTTC	CASSPIRDKRVAQYF	-	TRBV7-8	-	TRBJ2-7
TGTGCCAGCCTCGACAGGACCCACGAGCAGTACTTC	CASLDRTHEQYF	-	TRBV27	once	TRBJ2-7
TGTGCCAGCTATATCGGAGGAGGGGTTAATGAGCAGTTCTTC	CASYIGGGVNEQFF	-	TRBV6-1	-	TRBJ2-1
TGTGCTAGTGGTTCCCTAGCGGGGGCCTACAATGAGCAGTTCTTC	CASGSLAGAYNEQFF	TRBD2	TRBV12-5	-	TRBJ2-1
TGTGCCAGCAGCCCCTCGTATCGCGAGCAGTACTTC	CASSPSYREQYF	-	TRBV7-9	-	TRBJ2-7
TGTGCCAGTAACACGAATAGCAATCAGCCCCAGCATTTT	CASNTNSNQPQHF	-	TRBV19	-	TRBJ1-5
TGTGCCAGCAGCTTAGGGGTGGAGGGACTCAGAGGTGGCTACACCTTC	CASSLGVEGLRGGYTF	-	TRBV7-9	-	TRBJ1-2
TGTGCCAGTAGTACTGAGGGAATTCGGGAGACCCAGTACTTC	CASSTEGIRETQYF	-	TRBV19	-	TRBJ2-5